Below, one TCR beta chain is given with its context. The sample originates from a study of technical replicates of blood from a handful of donors. Assay: immunoSEQ multiplex PCR; the TCRdb copy retains only in-frame clones and omits some. The repertoire holds roughly 70,000 clones, with 95% to 98% as singletons. The V end was cut by 6 bases, the J end by 4 bases, with 4 bases between. The germline gives CDR1 MDHEN, CDR2 SYDVKM. The CDR3 has 11 residues. The V call is TRBV28, the J call TRBJ1-5; D is unclear. The sequence derives from a human donor in good health. Sequenced sample: T cells isolated from PBMCs. CDR3 DNA: TGTGCCAGCAGCGCGAATCAGCCCCAGCATTTT. Amino acid sequence: CASSANQPQHF.